Given below is one TCR beta chain in context. This specimen comes from a study of control samples from healthy donors and cancer patients. Trimming removed 3 bases at V and 3 bases at J, with 12 bases between. The CDR3 loop spans 15 amino acids. Germline V lookup: CDR1 MNHEY, CDR2 SVGAGI. The assay was immunoSEQ multiplex PCR, and TCRdb's table has in-frame clones only and misses some. The table includes around 95,000 clones, about 90% detected once. The gene calls are TRBV6-5 and TRBJ1-5; no firm D call. The source of this sequence is a woman aged 50 to 60 in good health. The sequenced sample was blood. CDR3 sequence reads: CASSYSRSLNQPQHF. The CDR3 nucleotides read TGTGCCAGCAGTTATTCCCGATCCCTCAATCAGCCCCAGCATTTT.